These 9 T cell receptor beta chains came from one sample sequenced in a study of blood T cell repertoires in COVID-19. The method was immunoSEQ multiplex PCR; TCRdb's version includes in-frame clones alone and lacks a portion of them. This sample yields about 190,000 clones, of which about 88% are seen a single time; approximately 3% belongs to the top ten. Sequences were obtained from PBMCs or T cells enriched from blood (not recorded which). These receptors all stem from a woman in her 30s who had recovered from COVID-19.

This chain uses TRBV19 with TRBJ2-7; D perhaps matches TRBD2 (6 bases). CDR1 is LNHDA and CDR2 is SQIVND in the germline V gene (reference sequence). The germline V and J ends were trimmed by 8 bases and 0 bases, with 8 bases remaining between them. The CDR3 consists of 12 residues. The CDR3 sequence is CASAAGSYEQYF. The CDR3 DNA sequence: TGTGCCAGTGCAGCGGGCTCCTACGAGCAGTACTTC. Together with reference TRBV19 and TRBJ2-7, the CDR3 gives the full variable domain: DGGITQSPKYLFRKEGQNVTLSCEQNLNHDAMYWYRQDPGQGLRLIYYSQIVNDFQKGDIAEGYSVSREKKESFPLTVTSAQKNPTAFYLCASAAGSYEQYFGPGTRLTVT.

This chain uses TRBV5-8 with TRBJ2-1, with TRBD1 matching over 7 bases. With 4 bases clipped from V and 0 bases from J, the junction kept 4 bases outside the gene matches. The CDR3 totals 15 residues. Germline V gives CDR1 SGHTS, CDR2 YDEGEE. The CDR3 nucleotides read TGTGCCAGCAGCCAGGGACAGATCTCCTACAATGAGCAGTTCTTC. Protein product: CASSQGQISYNEQFF.

The CDR3 DNA reads as TGTGCCACCAGTGATTTTAGCAGGGCTTCCTACAATGAGCAGTTCTTC. This gives the protein CATSDFSRASYNEQFF. The V gene is TRBV24-1, the J gene TRBJ2-1; D might be TRBD1 (5 bases). Germline CDR1 and CDR2: KGHDR and SFDVKD. There are 16 residues in the CDR3. The ends were cut back, 1 base at V and 1 base at J, with 10 bases in the middle.

This sequence joins TRBV24-1 and TRBJ1-2; D unresolved. The CDR3 runs 16 residues. V lost 4 bases to trimming and J lost 9 bases, with 23 bases between them. Germline V gene lookup returns CDR1 KGHDR and CDR2 SFDVKD. CDR3 protein: CATSDSGAADADRYTF. CDR3 nucleotide sequence: TGTGCCACCAGTGACTCCGGTGCCGCGGATGCCGATCGCTACACCTTC.

The chain combines TRBV6-1 with TRBJ2-7; 9 bases are a match to TRBD1. Looked up from germline, CDR1 is MNHNS and CDR2 is SASEGT. This CDR3 spans 17 amino acids. V dropped 2 bases and J dropped 3; count of bases not matched to a gene: 11. The CDR3 region is CASSELGEGTGIYEQYF. The CDR3 nucleotides read TGTGCCAGCAGTGAATTGGGTGAAGGGACAGGGATCTACGAGCAGTACTTC.

This chain joins TRBV27 and TRBJ1-1; no reliable D call. Germline CDR1 reads MNHEY; CDR2 reads SMNVEV (reference sequence). Trimming pared 7 bases from V and 0 bases from J, leaving 6 bases between. The CDR3 runs to 12 residues. DNA of the CDR3: TGTGCCAGCACCGGTATGAACACTGAAGCTTTCTTT. Amino acids: CASTGMNTEAFF.

This sequence joins TRBV6-5 and TRBJ1-1, with D maybe TRBD1 (5 bases). Germline V CDR1 and CDR2: MNHEY, SVGAGI. The V end was cut by 5 bases, the J end by 6 bases, with 13 bases between. The CDR3 length is 13 residues. The CDR3 DNA reads TGTGCCAGCAGTCCTCGCAGGGTTTCTGAAGCTTTCTTT. Protein product: CASSPRRVSEAFF.

The chain employs TRBV3-1 (or the pseudogene TRBV3-2) and TRBJ2-1, with 9 bases identical to TRBD2. Germline loops: CDR1 LGHDT, CDR2 YNNKEL (reference sequence). CDR3 length: 18 amino acids. The J segment lost 1 base and the V segment lost 0 bases, leaving 7 bases of the junction unmatched. The DNA of the CDR3 is TGTGCCAGCAGCCAAGATAAGGGGAGCGGGGGGTCCTACAATGAGCAGTTCTTC. It is translated as CASSQDKGSGGSYNEQFF.

The CDR3 region has the DNA TGTGCCAGCAGCTTAGTGCAGGGGGCTGGTGAGCAGTACGTC. Translated: CASSLVQGAGEQYV. The genes are TRBV7-8 and TRBJ2-7; 8 bases map to TRBD1. The CDR3 has 14 amino acids. Trimming cost V 1 base and J 7 bases; bases outside gene matches: 6. In germline, CDR1 is SGHVS, CDR2 FQNEAQ.